The 26 T cell receptor beta chains in this list originate from one sample, sequenced in a study of T cell responses to AZD1222 COVID-19 vaccine. Profiling relied on immunoSEQ multiplex PCR, and the TCRdb table lists in-frame clones only, not all of them. The profile covers 150,000 or so clones, with roughly 90% appearing a single time and just under 3% taken by the ten largest. Source: peripheral blood, taken on day 0 of AZD1222 vaccination. These receptor sequences come from an adult in good health.

The chain joins TRBV7-9 to TRBJ2-7; D not certain. The length of the CDR3 is 13 residues. The V gene's germline CDR1 is SEHNR and CDR2 FQNEAQ (reference sequence). Trimming removed 1 base at V and 3 bases at J, with 7 bases between. CDR3 in DNA: TGTGCCAGCAGCTTAGTCCGGAACTACGAGCAGTACTTC. It translates to CASSLVRNYEQYF.

This clone was observed a single time. V is TRBV25-1 and J is TRBJ2-3; 7 bases align to TRBD2. V lost 8 bases and J lost 2; bases outside the gene matches: 13. The CDR3 is 16 amino acids. Germline assignment: CDR1 MGHDK and CDR2 SYGVNS. The CDR3 coding sequence is TGTGCCAGCGCCGCTCCACGGGAGGATTTCACAGATACGCAGTATTTT. Protein sequence: CASAAPREDFTDTQYF.

The chain's CDR3 is CASSLWPAHAEQYF. DNA of the CDR3: TGTGCCAGCAGTTTATGGCCTGCCCACGCCGAGCAGTACTTC. The chain has TRBV28 and TRBJ2-7; no clear D gene. This CDR3 has 14 amino acids. Germline assignment: CDR1 MDHEN and CDR2 SYDVKM. Trimming removed 0 bases at V and 6 bases at J, with 12 bases between.

The rearrangement joins TRBV11-2 to TRBJ2-3, with D uncertain. V lost 3 bases to trimming and J lost 6 bases, with 10 bases between them. The germline CDR1 and CDR2 sequences are SGHAT and FQNNGV. CDR3 length: 13 residues. CDR3 in DNA: TGTGCCAGCAGCTTGAATTCGGCGGATACGCAGTATTTT. It is translated as CASSLNSADTQYF.

The chain couples TRBV2 to TRBJ2-3; a possible D gene is TRBD2 (5 bases). Between the trimmed V and J ends, which lost 8 bases and 0 bases, there was a span of 18 bases. This CDR3 contains 16 residues. The germline CDR1 and CDR2 sequences are SNHLY and FYNNEI. The CDR3 bases are TGTGCCAGCTCGTACCGAAGCGGTACTAGCACAGATACGCAGTATTTT. This codes for CASSYRSGTSTDTQYF.

The chain is built from TRBV5-1 and TRBJ2-7, with D possibly being TRBD2 (5 bases). Germline CDR1 reads SGHRS; CDR2 reads YFSETQ. This CDR3 region has 13 residues. Trimming took off 0 bases at V and 7 bases at J, with 11 bases between the two ends. The CDR3 DNA sequence: TGCGCCAGCAGCTTGGGACGGGATTTGGAGCAGTACTTC. It yields the protein CASSLGRDLEQYF.

The chain combines TRBV28 with TRBJ2-1; perhaps TRBD2 as D (5 bases). CDR1 is MDHEN and CDR2 is SYDVKM in the germline V gene. Trimming cost V 3 bases and J 0 bases, with 9 bases left between them. The CDR3 has 15 residues. This CDR3 is CASSLPGSSYNEQFF. CDR3 in DNA: TGTGCCAGCAGTTTGCCGGGGAGCTCCTACAATGAGCAGTTCTTC. The variable domain in full, completed from reference TRBV28 and TRBJ2-1, reads DVKVTQSSRYLVKRTGEKVFLECVQDMDHENMFWYRQDPGLGLRLIYFSYDVKMKEKGDIPEGYSVSREKKERFSLILESASTNQTSMYLCASSLPGSSYNEQFFGPGTRLTVL.

J is TRBJ1-2 and V is TRBV7-8, with D unresolved. CDR3 length: 17 residues. Germline V CDR1 and CDR2: SGHVS, FQNEAQ. The V gene lost 1 base and the J gene lost 4 bases, with 19 bases spanning the gap. CDR3 sequence (DNA): TGTGCCAGCAGCTTAGTTGGCCGGTCGCCTAGACCCTATGGCTACACCTTC. Protein product: CASSLVGRSPRPYGYTF. Based on the CDR3 plus reference TRBV7-8 and TRBJ1-2, the full variable domain is GAGVSQSPRYKVAKRGQDVALRCDPISGHVSLFWYQQALGQGPEFLTYFQNEAQLDKSGLPSDRFFAERPEGSVSTLKIQRTQQEDSAVYLCASSLVGRSPRPYGYTFGSGTRLTVV.

The chain recombines TRBV2 with TRBJ2-1; no definite D call. The CDR3 covers 12 residues. With 0 bases removed from V and 13 bases from J, the gap between germline ends came to 10 bases. CDR1 and CDR2 (germline): SNHLY, FYNNEI. The CDR3: CASSEALGPQFF. The CDR3 DNA reads TGTGCCAGCAGTGAAGCCCTAGGGCCTCAGTTCTTC.

This clone came up once. CDR3 sequence: CASRGQGSFNYGYTF. As DNA, the CDR3 is TGCGCCAGCAGAGGACAGGGAAGTTTTAACTATGGCTACACCTTC. V and J are TRBV4-1 and TRBJ1-2, with 8 bases fitting TRBD1. Trimming cost V 6 bases and J 1 base; bases outside gene matches: 7. This CDR3 is built from 15 residues. Looked up from germline, CDR1 is MGHRA and CDR2 is YSYEKL.

The chain uses TRBV7-3 and TRBJ2-5; tentatively, D is TRBD1 or TRBD2 (5 bases each). In germline, CDR1 is SGHTA, CDR2 FQGTGA. Trimming removed 4 bases at V and 0 bases at J, with 12 bases between. This CDR3 is built from 15 residues. CDR3 sequence: CASSSTEGYQETQYF. CDR3 DNA: TGTGCCAGCAGCTCAACCGAGGGGTACCAAGAGACCCAGTACTTC. The entire variable domain, with the rest obtained from reference TRBV7-3 and TRBJ2-5, is as follows: GAGVSQTPSNKVTEKGKYVELRCDPISGHTALYWYRQSLGQGPEFLIYFQGTGAADDSGLPNDRFFAVRPEGSVSTLKIQRTERGDSAVYLCASSSTEGYQETQYFGPGTRLLVL.

The V gene is TRBV18, the J gene TRBJ1-2, with no clear D. The CDR3 covers 15 residues. V was pared by 0 bases and J by 0 bases, with 8 bases between. Germline V lookup: CDR1 KGHSH, CDR2 LQKENI. For the CDR3, the DNA is TGTGCCAGCTCACCACCTTGGGCGTCTAACTATGGCTACACCTTC. Its protein product is CASSPPWASNYGYTF.

V is TRBV20-1 and J is TRBJ1-1; no definite D call. The germline V and J ends were trimmed by 3 bases and 1 base, with 6 bases remaining between them. The CDR3 sequence is 12 residues long. The germline V gene has CDR1 DFQATT and CDR2 SNEGSKA (reference sequence). CDR3 region: CSASHRNTEAFF. The CDR3, as DNA: TGCAGTGCTAGTCACCGGAACACTGAAGCTTTCTTT.

The chain employs TRBV6-5 and TRBJ1-1; 8 bases are shared with TRBD1. V was pared by 6 bases and J by 4 bases, with 4 bases of the junction left unmatched. CDR3 length: 13 amino acids. The V gene's germline CDR1 is MNHEY and CDR2 SVGAGI. CDR3 region: CASSFDRGTEAFF. The CDR3 DNA reads TGTGCCAGCAGCTTCGACAGGGGCACTGAAGCTTTCTTT.

The chain links TRBV7-2 to TRBJ2-3; the match to TRBD1 covers 7 bases. The J segment lost 2 bases and the V segment lost 4 bases, leaving 6 bases of the junction unmatched. The CDR3 is made up of 15 amino acids. Germline-derived CDR1 and CDR2 are SGHTA and FQGNSA. CDR3 DNA sequence: TGTGCCAGCAGCTCACCCGGGACAGACACAGATACGCAGTATTTT. Protein sequence: CASSSPGTDTDTQYF.

The J gene is TRBJ2-1, the V gene TRBV29-1, with 7 bases matching TRBD2. The germline V gene encodes CDR1 SQVTM and CDR2 ANQGSEA. Unmatched junction bases numbered 11, after V lost 3 bases and J lost 0 bases. The CDR3 loop spans 17 amino acids. The CDR3 spells CSVDHYEGGPSYNEQFF. CDR3 sequence (DNA): TGCAGCGTTGATCATTATGAGGGAGGGCCCTCCTACAATGAGCAGTTCTTC.

The gene calls are TRBV27 and TRBJ1-6, with D tentatively TRBD1 (6 bases). There are 15 residues in the CDR3. Trimming took 2 bases from V and 7 from J, leaving 12 bases between them. The germline CDR1 and CDR2 sequences are MNHEY and SMNVEV (reference sequence). CDR3 sequence: CASSLGLRGNSPLHF. CDR3 coding DNA: TGTGCCAGCAGTTTAGGGCTCAGGGGAAATTCACCCCTCCACTTT.

The V gene is TRBV11-2, the J gene TRBJ2-1; the D gene could be TRBD1 or TRBD2 (5 bases each). V was shortened by 2 bases and J by 8 bases, with 10 bases between the two germline ends. Germline values: CDR1 SGHAT, CDR2 FQNNGV. CDR3 length equals 13 residues. In DNA, the CDR3 is TGTGCCAGCAGCTTACCGGGGCTGGATGAGCAGTTCTTC. Its protein is CASSLPGLDEQFF.

This chain links TRBV7-2 with TRBJ2-7; 12 bases are a match to TRBD2. Germline trimming cut 3 bases from V and 3 bases from J; bases unmatched to any gene: 3. Germline loops: CDR1 SGHTA, CDR2 FQGNSA. CDR3 size: 15 residues. The CDR3 nucleotides are TGTGCCAGCAGCTTCTCTAGCGGGGGGGTCTACGAGCAGTACTTC. It codes for CASSFSSGGVYEQYF. Variable domain in full (rest from reference TRBV7-2 and TRBJ2-7): GAGVSQSPSNKVTEKGKDVELRCDPISGHTALYWYRQSLGQGLEFLIYFQGNSAPDKSGLPSDRFSAERTGGSVSTLTIQRTQQEDSAVYLCASSFSSGGVYEQYFGPGTRLTVT.

The genes are TRBV15 and TRBJ2-3; perhaps TRBD2 as D (6 bases). CDR3 length: 15 residues. Trimming stripped 1 base from V and 2 bases from J, with 10 bases between. Germline CDR1 is LNHNV and CDR2 is YYDKDF (reference sequence). CDR3: CATSRVWDFTDTQYF. The CDR3 DNA follows: TGTGCCACCAGCAGAGTGTGGGACTTCACAGATACGCAGTATTTT.

CDR3 sequence reads: CATSDYNEQFF. The CDR3 nucleotides are TGTGCCACCAGTGACTACAATGAGCAGTTCTTC. The gene calls are TRBV15 and TRBJ2-1; D not certain. This CDR3 contains 11 residues. CDR1 is LNHNV and CDR2 is YYDKDF in the germline V gene (reference sequence). V lost 6 bases and J 3 bases, leaving 3 bases between the germline ends. The whole variable domain, filled in from reference TRBV15 and TRBJ2-1, reads DAMVIQNPRYQVTQFGKPVTLSCSQTLNHNVMYWYQQKSSQAPKLLFHYYDKDFNNEADTPDNFQSRRPNTSFCFLDIRSPGLGDTAMYLCATSDYNEQFFGPGTRLTVL.

The chain couples TRBV7-8 to TRBJ1-2; 8 nucleotides match TRBD1. The trim removed 5 bases at V and 6 bases at J, leaving 8 bases unmatched. CDR1 is SGHVS, CDR2 FQNEAQ, per germline. CDR3 length: 14 amino acids. CDR3 in amino acids: CASSQDRDSDGYTF. As DNA, the CDR3 is TGTGCCAGCAGCCAGGACAGGGATTCGGATGGCTACACCTTC.

The V and J genes are TRBV28 and TRBJ1-5; a weak D match, TRBD1 (6 bases). Trimming took off 5 bases at V and 0 bases at J, with 14 bases between the two ends. CDR3 size: 16 residues. Germline V gene data show CDR1 as MDHEN and CDR2 as SYDVKM. The CDR3, as DNA: TGTGCCAGCAGTCCCTCGAGGGGGTATAGCAATCAGCCCCAGCATTTT. It encodes CASSPSRGYSNQPQHF.

V gene TRBV4-1 combines with J gene TRBJ1-4; D is possibly TRBD1 (5 bases). Per germline, CDR1 MGHRA and CDR2 YSYEKL. V was cut by 0 bases and J by 10 bases, with 18 bases left in between. CDR3 length: 16 residues. Here the CDR3 DNA reads TGCGCCAGCAGCCAAGATAGGGCAGGGCTTCAGGGAAAACTGTTTTTT. It codes for CASSQDRAGLQGKLFF.

The gene calls are TRBV9 and TRBJ1-5; 9 bases are a match to TRBD1. Trimming removed 3 bases from V and 5 bases from J; junction bases left unmatched: 6. This CDR3 contains 15 residues. Germline values: CDR1 SGDLS, CDR2 YYNGEE. Here the CDR3 reads CASSATGGRDQPQHF. DNA of the CDR3: TGTGCCAGCAGCGCGACAGGGGGTCGAGATCAGCCCCAGCATTTT.

J is TRBJ2-1 and V is TRBV7-3; D unclear. Germline CDR1 SGHTA, CDR2 FQGTGA. The V gene lost 2 bases and the J gene lost 3 bases, with 5 bases spanning the gap. The CDR3 is made up of 13 amino acids. The CDR3 sequence is CASSLQGYNEQFF. CDR3 in DNA: TGTGCCAGCAGCTTACAAGGCTACAATGAGCAGTTCTTC.